This T cell receptor beta chain is drawn from a study of blood T cell repertoires in COVID-19. Study details: Both acute and convalescent COVID-19 samples were obtained from the United States, Italy and Spain. From T cells, B-cell-depleted T cells, or PBMCs came the material, which was cDNA or gDNA.

Per the study methods: Amplification of reference gene primers provided the estimated nucleated cell counts. Assay: immunoSEQ multiplex PCR; the TCRdb copy retains only in-frame clones and omits some. V, J and clone size are taken as reported in that table, and D and trimming were inferred from the DNA itself. The sample records 150,000 to 200,000 clones, roughly nine tenths being singletons. The V end lost 5 bases, the J end lost 9 bases, and 11 bases lay between the germline ends. This CDR3 comprises 13 residues. Germline-derived CDR1 and CDR2 are SEHNR and FQNEAQ (reference sequence). The specimen sequenced was peripheral blood. This chain links TRBV7-9 with TRBJ1-6; unclear D gene. The receptor's source is a man aged 60 to 75 with active or convalescent COVID-19. The CDR3 nucleotides are TGTGCCAGCAGCCCTACTGGTCTTTCACCCCTCCACTTT. Residues: CASSPTGLSPLHF.